This entry concerns a single T cell receptor (beta chain). Its antigen specificity is not known. No base quality values were provided; no much bigger clone lies one nucleotide off. V is pruned by 3 bases and J by 10 bases, leaving 13 bases of the junction without a gene match. Taken from the germline V gene, the CDR1 and CDR2 loops are SGDLS and YYNGEE. There are 15 amino acids in the CDR3, from cysteine to phenylalanine inclusive. Just the 45-base CDR3 DNA is kept, in frame starting at base 1. This entry belongs to a study of cytomegalovirus exposure and HLA in healthy donors listed by TCRdb under 2017. Broadly, across the study: An earlier analysis of a few hundred of the donors reported 250 to 300 Gb of sequence data and approximately 120 million unique TCR beta sequences obtained from 150 million to 200 million T cells. An early release covering roughly 600 HLA-typed donors comprised about 320 gigabases of sequencing data and tens of millions of unique TCR sequences. Of the roughly 410 genotyped donors, 75% to 85% were placed in the genetic ancestry cluster associated with self-reported Caucasian donors. The study was designed to test whether signatures of past pathogen exposure could be identified by cataloging public T cell receptors. The T cell repertoires of some 700 subjects were profiled by immunosequencing and related to cytomegalovirus serostatus. In addition to the first cohort of 650 to 750 subjects, a separate validation cohort of 130 or so different subjects was used. High-throughput TCR immunosequencing, statistical association of individual TCRs with disease status, and machine learning were combined to predict cytomegalovirus infection status. To study patterns of TCR occurrence, a later analysis re-analyzed previously published TCR beta repertoires from around 670 donors and added high-resolution HLA genotyping. Rather than drawing on any new phenotypic data, the later analysis identified candidate immune exposures from TCR beta sequences and the way those sequences occurred across donors. In an earlier analysis of 550 to 700 of the donors, high-throughput TCR beta sequencing was used to judge whether each TCR beta V gene segment behaved as functional or pseudogenic. Donor age, sex, ethnicity and CMV serostatus were compiled together with the repertoire data. Genome-wide SNP genotypes for about 60% of the roughly 670 donors were used in a later genetic analysis, which treated that subset as a discovery cohort. All discovery cohort repertoires had been generated on a single sequencing platform. HLA typing covered class I and class II loci at four-digit resolution. The number of typed donors differed by locus: about 629-640 for A, B, C, DRB1 and DQB1; approximately 540 for DQA1; 606 for DPA1; and some 430 for DPB1. Roughly 5 DR-DQ haplotypes were handled as single units for association and clustering, since linkage in the cohort was strong. Across approximately 400 genotyped donors of the cohort, an average of roughly 200,000 unique TCR beta nucleotide sequences per donor were sequenced, and about a sixth of those sequences were non-productive.

Overall study results and their limits: The authors suggested that the approach could potentially be generalized to other disease states and immunological phenotypes. The 87-base-pair reads could not distinguish some IMGT-functional V segments, including TRBV6-2 and TRBV6-3, so those segments were excluded. An earlier analysis of 450 to 750 of the donors showed that most TCR beta V segments appeared in productive rearrangements either about 90% or about 30% of the time, which broadly matched IMGT annotations. Because HLA typing was missing for some donors at each locus, association tests included only the typed subset. Because counts were too low, approximately 18 rarely observed V segments, including chromosome 9 orphons, were excluded from the earlier analysis of 587 of the donors. A further reported finding was that TCR beta sequences accurately predicted the HLA-A and HLA-B alleles for most subjects in the first cohort. A cluster of highly shared sequence variants was judged likely to represent a technical artifact of the sequencing pipeline. In this cohort, only TCR beta chains were sequenced, and detectable features were limited by the absence of alpha or paired-chain data. In a later genetic analysis, a missense DCLRE1C variant was associated with V-gene and J-gene trimming of TCR beta chains, and the association was replicated in an independent cohort. According to a later genetic analysis, donors in an Asian-associated ancestry cluster had fewer N-insertions in productive TCRs than the roughly 700-donor mean. Cytomegalovirus status was reported to be diagnosed by the classifier with high specificity and sensitivity in both the original and validation cohorts. In a later analysis, HLA-associated TCR beta chains showed more clonal expansion and lower generation probabilities than non-associated chains that were equally common. Most TCR sequences were seen in very few donors, while some public TCRs were found in many individuals. According to a later analysis, TCR association rates differed among HLA loci, with DRB1 alleles showing the most associated TCRs and HLA-C alleles showing the fewest. Three of the identified cytomegalovirus-associated TCR beta chains were confirmed in vitro to be specific for cytomegalovirus antigens. According to a later analysis, parvovirus B19, influenza, CMV and Epstein-Barr virus appeared linked to several top co-occurrence clusters. Strong co-occurrence of HLA alleles, especially DR and DQ, made assigning TCR associations to individual alleles difficult. CMV serostatus was the only immune exposure information available for the cohort. At a false discovery rate of 0.05, a later analysis linked about 17,000 TCR beta sequences to specific HLA alleles. In the study, roughly 160 TCR beta chains were listed as associated with cytomegalovirus. Correlated functional status among segregating V segments might reflect linkage disequilibrium, but an unknown experimental factor could not be ruled out. Presence/absence analyses assumed roughly uniform sequencing depth across donors, an assumption that may not hold. Most CMV-associated TCR beta chains appeared to be HLA-restricted in a later analysis, and the HLA associations seemed to be driven largely by CMV exposure.

Receptor amplification or capture employed the immunoSEQ multiplex PCR assay. For the multiplex PCR, a mixture combining 60 forward primers for TCR Vbeta segments and 13 reverse primers for TCR Jbeta segments was used. A multiplex PCR assay on genomic DNA amplified the CDR3 region of rearranged TCR beta genes. The amplified TCR beta libraries were sequenced on the Illumina HiSeq System as 87-base-pair reads. The published analysis was carried out like this. In a later analysis, 70 million to 95 million unique TCR beta chains were counted across the roughly 610 repertoires, and approximately 11 million of these chains were shared by at least two donors. A nearest-neighbor algorithm error-corrected the raw reads and collapsed the reads into unique sequences, merging closely related sequences to remove PCR and sequencing errors. CDR3 sequences were aligned to IMGT reference sequences to assign V, D and J gene segments. For a sequence to be retained, a match of at least six nucleotides to both a V gene segment and a J gene segment was required. Rearrangements were classified as productive when the CDR3 lacked stop codons and remained in frame with V and J, and all other rearrangements were classified as non-productive. CDR3 was defined by IMGT convention, running from the second conserved V-encoded cysteine to the conserved J-encoded phenylalanine. In an earlier analysis of around 570 of the donors, sequences lacking an unambiguous match to a single V gene segment were excluded. An earlier analysis of several hundred of the donors called V segments functional above 56.7% productive rearrangements and segregating when the between-donor standard deviation exceeded 5%. A statistical classification framework was developed to diagnose cytomegalovirus status using the catalog of TCR beta chain sequences. V and J gene assignment, in a later analysis, came from comparing TCR nucleotide sequences with IMGT/GENE-DB human TR gene sequences. The TCRdist pipeline was used in a later analysis to assign CDR3 sequences and most-parsimonious VDJ recombination scenarios. In a later analysis, every TCR beta chain was defined by the combination of its CDR3 amino acid sequence and its V-gene family, and reads without a unique V-gene family were dropped. To address suspected cross-contamination and a sequencing artifact, a later analysis removed some 620 highly shared, low-generation-probability nucleotide sequences. For each public chain, a later analysis derived a clonal expansion index from normalized ranks of inferred template counts within each repertoire. Generation probabilities in a later analysis came from a VDJ recombination model fitted to out-of-frame rearrangements, and those results were checked against IGoR. Hypergeometric tests were used in a later analysis to score TCR-TCR, TCR-HLA and TCR-CMV co-occurrence, with a repertoire-size bias correction applied to the TCR pairs. In a later analysis, false discovery rates were estimated by permuting HLA or CMV assignments 20 times. In a later analysis, co-occurring TCRs were grouped with DBSCAN, and TCRdist sequence similarity was added when clustering was performed within HLA-allele-positive subsets. For co-occurrence clustering, repertoires with fewer than 30,000 or more than 120,000 public chains were excluded, along with about five repertoires with anomalous nucleotide sharing. In its TCRdb copy, this immuneACCESS table keeps in-frame sequences only and misses some clones. Where compared with another copy, unresolved V genes explain less than half of these, and the others have no known cause. D and trimming come from the DNA, and the V and J calls and clone size come from that table. A total of roughly 130,000 clones appear in this sample, 73% of them only once. More than 2% of the sample is held by the ten biggest clonotypes.

The cohort consisted of 666 healthy bone marrow donors. At the time of sampling, every cohort member was nominally healthy, though immune exposures that went unrecorded were likely present. The donor was CMV seropositive and was included in the group of approximately 310 seropositive cohort members. Every donor gave a peripheral blood sample, and the peripheral blood mononuclear cells from that sample were used for TCR beta sequencing. The Qiagen DNeasy Blood Extraction Kit was used to extract genomic DNA from the blood cell samples. The receptor's source is a woman in her 40s in good health and CMV-seropositive. The chain was built from TRBV9 and TRBJ1-1, and 9 bases in between align with TRBD1. Material for sequencing was PBMCs. The sequenced DNA: TGTGCCAGCAGCGGAGGAGTGGACAGGGGCCCCCCAGCTTTCTTT. This encodes CASSGGVDRGPPAFF.